This TCR beta chain was sequenced in a study of cytomegalovirus exposure and HLA in healthy donors. On this clone: Antigen: not known.

The PCR contained 60 Vbeta and 13 Jbeta primers. As originally analysed: Unique TCR beta chains numbered about 79 million in a later analysis, with around 11 million shared. Sequenced by immunoSEQ multiplex PCR; TCRdb stores in-frame clones only, minus some. V, J and clone size are taken as reported in that table, and D and trimming were inferred from the DNA itself. This table holds fewer than 200,000 clones, approximately 80% found once. Study-wide findings and caveats: The authors judged a highly shared variant cluster likely a sequencing artifact. The study put 150 or so TCR beta chains on its list as cytomegalovirus-associated.

What was sequenced was PBMCs. The receptor comes from a woman aged 50 to 60 in good health and CMV-seronegative.

This CDR3 is CASKGLAPYTDTQYF. The CDR3 coding sequence is TGCGCCAGCAAAGGACTAGCGCCCTACACAGATACGCAGTATTTT. The V gene is TRBV5-1, the J gene TRBJ2-3; 9 bases map to TRBD2. Trimming at V came to 6 bases and at J to 2 bases, leaving 7 bases not matched to a gene. The length of the CDR3 is 15 residues. Germline CDR1 and CDR2: SGHRS and YFSETQ.